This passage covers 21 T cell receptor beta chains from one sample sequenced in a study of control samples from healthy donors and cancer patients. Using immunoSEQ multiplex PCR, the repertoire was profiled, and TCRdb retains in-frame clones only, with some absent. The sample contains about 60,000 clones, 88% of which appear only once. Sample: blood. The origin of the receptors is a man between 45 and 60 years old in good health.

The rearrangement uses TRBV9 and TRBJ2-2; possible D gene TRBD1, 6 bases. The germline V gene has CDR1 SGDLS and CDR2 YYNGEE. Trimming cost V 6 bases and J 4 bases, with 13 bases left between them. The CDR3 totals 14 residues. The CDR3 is CASNGGLSTGELFF. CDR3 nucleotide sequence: TGTGCCAGCAATGGGGGCCTAAGCACCGGGGAGCTGTTTTTT.

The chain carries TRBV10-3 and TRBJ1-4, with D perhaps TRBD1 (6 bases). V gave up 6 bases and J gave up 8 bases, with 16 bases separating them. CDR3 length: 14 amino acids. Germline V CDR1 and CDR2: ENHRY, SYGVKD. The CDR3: CAIRPTTGSEKLFF. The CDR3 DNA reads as TGTGCCATCAGACCTACAACAGGGAGCGAAAAACTGTTTTTT.

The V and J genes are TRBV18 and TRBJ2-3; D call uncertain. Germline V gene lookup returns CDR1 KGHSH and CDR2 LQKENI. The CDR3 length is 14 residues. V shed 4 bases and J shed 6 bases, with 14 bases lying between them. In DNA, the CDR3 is TGTGCCAGCTCACTGTTTACTATCGTGGATACGCAGTATTTT. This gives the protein CASSLFTIVDTQYF.

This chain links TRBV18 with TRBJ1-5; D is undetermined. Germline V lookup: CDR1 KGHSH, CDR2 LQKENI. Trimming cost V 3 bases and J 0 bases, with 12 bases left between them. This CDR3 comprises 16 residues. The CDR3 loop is CASSPSGLASNQPQHF. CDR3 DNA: TGTGCCAGCTCACCTTCCGGTCTCGCTAGCAATCAGCCCCAGCATTTT.

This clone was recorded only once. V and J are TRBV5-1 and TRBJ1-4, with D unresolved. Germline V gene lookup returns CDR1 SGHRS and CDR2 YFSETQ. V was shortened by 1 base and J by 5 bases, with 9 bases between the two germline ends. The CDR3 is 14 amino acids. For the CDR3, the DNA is TGCGCCAGCAGCTTGACTGCGTCAAATGAAAAACTGTTTTTT. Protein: CASSLTASNEKLFF. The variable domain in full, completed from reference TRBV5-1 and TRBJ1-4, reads KAGVTQTPRYLIKTRGQQVTLSCSPISGHRSVSWYQQTPGQGLQFLFEYFSETQRNKGNFPGRFSGRQFSNSRSEMNVSTLELGDSALYLCASSLTASNEKLFFGSGTQLSVL.

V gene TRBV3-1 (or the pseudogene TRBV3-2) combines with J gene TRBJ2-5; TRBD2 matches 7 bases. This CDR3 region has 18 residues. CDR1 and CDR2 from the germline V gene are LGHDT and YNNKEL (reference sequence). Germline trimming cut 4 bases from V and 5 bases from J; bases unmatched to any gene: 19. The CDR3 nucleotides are TGTGCCAGCAGCCCGAAGAGCTCCCAGGGTCCCGGGAGGGAGACCCAGTACTTC. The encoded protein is CASSPKSSQGPGRETQYF.

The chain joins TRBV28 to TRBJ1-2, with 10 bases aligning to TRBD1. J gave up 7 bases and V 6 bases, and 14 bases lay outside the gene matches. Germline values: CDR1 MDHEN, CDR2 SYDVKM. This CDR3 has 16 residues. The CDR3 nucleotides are TGTGCCAGCAGGGGGGGTGCCGGGACAGGGGATCGTGGCTACACCTTC. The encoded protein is CASRGGAGTGDRGYTF.

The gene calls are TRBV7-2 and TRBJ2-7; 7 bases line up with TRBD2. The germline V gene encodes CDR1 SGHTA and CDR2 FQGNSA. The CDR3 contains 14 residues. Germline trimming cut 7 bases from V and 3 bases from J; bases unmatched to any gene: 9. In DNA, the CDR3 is TGTGCCAGCACCCTGGGGGAGGGCGGCTACGAGCAGTACTTC. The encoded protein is CASTLGEGGYEQYF.

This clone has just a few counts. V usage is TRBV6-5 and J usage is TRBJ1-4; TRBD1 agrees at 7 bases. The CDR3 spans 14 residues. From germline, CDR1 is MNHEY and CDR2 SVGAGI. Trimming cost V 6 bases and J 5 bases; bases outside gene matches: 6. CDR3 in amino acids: CASRPTGWNEKLFF. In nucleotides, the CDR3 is TGTGCCAGCAGACCGACAGGGTGGAATGAAAAACTGTTTTTT.

CDR3 region: CASSPGGDSGQETQYF. CDR3 coding DNA: TGTGCCAGCAGCCCTGGTGGAGACAGCGGCCAAGAGACCCAGTACTTC. J is TRBJ2-5 and V is TRBV9; D might be TRBD1 or TRBD2, each matching 5 bases. CDR1 and CDR2 from the germline V gene are SGDLS and YYNGEE. The ends were cut back, 4 bases at V and 1 base at J, with 17 bases in the middle. This CDR3 region has 16 residues.

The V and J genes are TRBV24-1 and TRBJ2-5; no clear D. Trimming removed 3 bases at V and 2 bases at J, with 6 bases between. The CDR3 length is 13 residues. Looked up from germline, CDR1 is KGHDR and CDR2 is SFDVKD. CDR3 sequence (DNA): TGTGCCACCAGTGATAGGGTTCAAGAGACCCAGTACTTC. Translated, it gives CATSDRVQETQYF.

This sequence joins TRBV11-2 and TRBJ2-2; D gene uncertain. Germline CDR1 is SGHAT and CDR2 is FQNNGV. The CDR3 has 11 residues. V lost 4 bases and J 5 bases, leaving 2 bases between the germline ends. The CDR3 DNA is TGTGCCAGCAGCTATACCGGGGAGCTGTTTTTT. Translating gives CASSYTGELFF.

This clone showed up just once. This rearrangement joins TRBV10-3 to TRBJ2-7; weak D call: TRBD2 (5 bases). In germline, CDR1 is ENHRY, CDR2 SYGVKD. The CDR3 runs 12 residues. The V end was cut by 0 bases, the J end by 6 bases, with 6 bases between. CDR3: CAISESRAEQYF. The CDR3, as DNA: TGTGCCATCAGTGAGTCGAGGGCCGAGCAGTACTTC.

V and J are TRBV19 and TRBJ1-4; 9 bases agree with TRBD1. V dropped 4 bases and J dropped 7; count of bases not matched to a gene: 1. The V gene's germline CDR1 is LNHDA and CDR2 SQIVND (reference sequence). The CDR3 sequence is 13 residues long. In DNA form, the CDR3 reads TGTGCCAGTAGTAAGGGACAGGGTGAAAAACTGTTTTTT. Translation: CASSKGQGEKLFF.

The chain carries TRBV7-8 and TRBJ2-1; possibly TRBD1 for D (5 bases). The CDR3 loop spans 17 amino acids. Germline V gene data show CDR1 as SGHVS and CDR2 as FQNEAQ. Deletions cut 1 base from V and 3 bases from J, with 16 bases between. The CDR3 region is CASSLVGAPGRYNEQFF. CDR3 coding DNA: TGTGCCAGCAGCTTAGTAGGGGCCCCAGGACGCTACAATGAGCAGTTCTTC.

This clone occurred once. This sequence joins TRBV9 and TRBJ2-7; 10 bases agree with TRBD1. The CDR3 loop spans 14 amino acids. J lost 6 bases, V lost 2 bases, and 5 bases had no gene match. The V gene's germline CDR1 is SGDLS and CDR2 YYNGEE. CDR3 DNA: TGTGCCAGCAGCGTTACGACAGGGGGCGGCGAGCAGTACTTC. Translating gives CASSVTTGGGEQYF. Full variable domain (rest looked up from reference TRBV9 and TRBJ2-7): DSGVTQTPKHLITATGQRVTLRCSPRSGDLSVYWYQQSLDQGLQFLIQYYNGEERAKGNILERFSAQQFPDLHSELNLSSLELGDSALYFCASSVTTGGGEQYFGPGTRLTVT.

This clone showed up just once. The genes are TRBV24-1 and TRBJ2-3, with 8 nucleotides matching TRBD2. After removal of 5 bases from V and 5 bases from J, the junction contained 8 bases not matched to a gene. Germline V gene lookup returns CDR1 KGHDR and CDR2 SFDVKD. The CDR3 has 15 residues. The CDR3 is CATSVSGGSGDTQYF. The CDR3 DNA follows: TGTGCCACCAGTGTGAGCGGGGGTTCGGGAGATACGCAGTATTTT.

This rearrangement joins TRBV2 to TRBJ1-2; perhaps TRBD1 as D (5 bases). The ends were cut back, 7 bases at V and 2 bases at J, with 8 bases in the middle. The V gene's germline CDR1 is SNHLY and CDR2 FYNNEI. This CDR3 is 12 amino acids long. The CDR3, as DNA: TGTGCCAGCAATCGGGACAACTATGGCTACACCTTC. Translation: CASNRDNYGYTF.

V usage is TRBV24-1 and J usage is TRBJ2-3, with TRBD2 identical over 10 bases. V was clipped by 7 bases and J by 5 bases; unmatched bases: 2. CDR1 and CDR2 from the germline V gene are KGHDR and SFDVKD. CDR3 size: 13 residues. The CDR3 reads CATSPSGRDTQYF. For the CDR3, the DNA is TGTGCCACCAGCCCTAGCGGGAGAGATACGCAGTATTTT.

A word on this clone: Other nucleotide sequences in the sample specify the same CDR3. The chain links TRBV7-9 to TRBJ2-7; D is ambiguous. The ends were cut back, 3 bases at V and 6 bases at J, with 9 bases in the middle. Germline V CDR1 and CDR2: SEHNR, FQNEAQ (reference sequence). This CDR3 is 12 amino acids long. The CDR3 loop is CASSLGPGEQYF. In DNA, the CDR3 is TGTGCCAGCAGCTTGGGCCCGGGCGAGCAGTACTTC. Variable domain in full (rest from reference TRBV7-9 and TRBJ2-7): DTGVSQNPRHKITKRGQNVTFRCDPISEHNRLYWYRQTLGQGPEFLTYFQNEAQLEKSRLLSDRFSAERPKGSFSTLEIQRTEQGDSAMYLCASSLGPGEQYFGPGTRLTVT.

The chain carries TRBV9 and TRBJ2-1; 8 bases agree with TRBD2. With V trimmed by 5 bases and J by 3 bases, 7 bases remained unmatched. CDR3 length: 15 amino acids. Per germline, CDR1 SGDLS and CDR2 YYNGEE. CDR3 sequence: CASSPSGTSYNEQFF. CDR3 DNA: TGTGCCAGCAGTCCTTCCGGGACTAGCTACAATGAGCAGTTCTTC.